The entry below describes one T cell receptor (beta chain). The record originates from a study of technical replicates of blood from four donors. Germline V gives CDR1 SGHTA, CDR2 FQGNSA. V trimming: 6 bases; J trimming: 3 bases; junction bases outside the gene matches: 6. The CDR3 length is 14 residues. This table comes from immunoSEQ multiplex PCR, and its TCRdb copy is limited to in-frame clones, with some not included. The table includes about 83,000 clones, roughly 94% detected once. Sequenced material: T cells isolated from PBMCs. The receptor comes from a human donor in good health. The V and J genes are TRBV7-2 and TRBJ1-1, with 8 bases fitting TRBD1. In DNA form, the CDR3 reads TGTGCCAGCAGTTGGACAGGGACGGACACTGAAGCTTTCTTT. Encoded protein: CASSWTGTDTEAFF.